Shown below are 11 T cell receptor beta chains from a single sample sequenced in a study. TCRdb re-analysed the 5' RACE reads in MiXCR, keeping a single row per CDR3 protein. Of about 34,000 distinct CDR3 sequences listed, under 30% were seen once; the top ten hold less than 4%. The sequenced sample was naive CD4+ T cells sorted from a lymph node. As for subset: naive CD4+ T cells, CD4+CD45RA+CD25-. All receptors come from a female donor with breast cancer.

This clonotype was recorded many times. The chain is built from TRBV12-3 or TRBV12-4 and TRBJ1-5; tentative D call: TRBD1 (6 bases). The CDR3 runs to 15 residues. The V and J ends lost 6 bases and 2 bases respectively, with 14 bases between them. CDR3 coding DNA: TGTGCCAGCAGGAACAGGGAAGAGGGCAATCAGCCCCAGCATTTT. Translating gives CASRNREEGNQPQHF.

This clonotype was observed a few times. The chain links TRBV5-1 to TRBJ1-1; D gene unclear. The CDR3 sequence is 13 residues long. Germline V lookup: CDR1 SGHRS, CDR2 YFSETQ. V gave up 3 bases and J gave up 6 bases, with 12 bases separating them. The CDR3 coding sequence is TGCGCCAGCAGCTCGCAGGACCGTTCTGAAGCTTTCTTT. It encodes CASSSQDRSEAFF.

For this clonotype: A junction boundary mismatches the germline segment, possibly from a read error. The V gene is TRBV5-1, the J gene TRBJ2-2; D possibly corresponds to TRBD1 (6 bases). Per the germline V gene, CDR1 is SGHRS and CDR2 is YFSETQ. There are 17 residues in the CDR3. The DNA of the CDR3 is TGCGCCAGCCGCACCTTAACCGGACAGCCGAATACCGGGGAGCTGTTTTTT. Its protein is CASRTLTGQPNTGELFF.

The chain uses TRBV12-3 or TRBV12-4 and TRBJ1-6, with 12 bases that match TRBD1. CDR3 length: 14 residues. The V and J ends lost 6 bases and 10 bases, in that order; junction bases with no gene match: 4. The CDR3 protein is CASSRDRGLSPLHF. Written as DNA, the CDR3 is TGTGCCAGCAGCCGGGACAGGGGGCTCTCACCCCTCCACTTT.

This clonotype ranks as medium-sized. V is TRBV6-5 and J is TRBJ2-1, with TRBD1 identical over 10 bases. After removal of 2 bases from V and 13 bases from J, the junction contained 17 bases not matched to a gene. Germline lookup yields CDR1 MNHEY and CDR2 SVGAGI. CDR3 length equals 17 residues. Written as DNA, the CDR3 is TGTGCCAGCAGTTACCCATGGACAGGGGGTAGGTCTAGCCCCCAGTTCTTC. Amino acid sequence: CASSYPWTGGRSSPQFF.

This clonotype was detected only a few times. The V call is TRBV7-2, the J call TRBJ2-2, with D perhaps matching TRBD2 (6 bases). The CDR3 length is 14 residues. In germline, CDR1 is SGHTA, CDR2 FQGNSA. The V end was cut by 6 bases, the J end by 6 bases, with 14 bases between. The CDR3 nucleotides are TGTGCCAGCAGGATTAGTGGGGGGTCCGGGGAGCTGTTTTTT. It translates to CASRISGGSGELFF.

This sequence joins TRBV9 and TRBJ1-2; 9 nucleotides agree with TRBD1. Trimming removed 3 bases from V and 2 bases from J; junction bases left unmatched: 2. The germline gives CDR1 SGDLS, CDR2 YYNGEE. The CDR3 length is 14 residues. This chain's CDR3 is CASSGTGVNYGYTF. The CDR3 region has the DNA TGTGCCAGCAGCGGGACAGGGGTAAACTATGGCTACACCTTC. Complete variable domain (other parts from reference TRBV9 and TRBJ1-2): DSGVTQTPKHLITATGQRVTLRCSPRSGDLSVYWYQQSLDQGLQFLIQYYNGEERAKGNILERFSAQQFPDLHSELNLSSLELGDSALYFCASSGTGVNYGYTFGSGTRLTVV.

Within the sample, this clonotype is medium-sized (0.01 to 0.1%). The rearrangement uses TRBV12-3 or TRBV12-4 and TRBJ2-5; no definite D call. V lost 3 bases to trimming and J lost 2 bases, with 7 bases between them. The CDR3 loop spans 13 amino acids. CDR3 residues: CASSFAVQETQYF. In DNA, the CDR3 is TGTGCCAGCAGTTTTGCAGTACAAGAGACCCAGTACTTC.

The chain couples TRBV5-1 to TRBJ2-1; 7 nucleotides match TRBD2. Germline assignment: CDR1 SGHRS and CDR2 YFSETQ. V was clipped by 6 bases and J by 9 bases; unmatched bases: 15. There are 15 residues in the CDR3. CDR3 coding DNA: TGCGCCAGCAACTTAGCGGGTCCCGGGGATACTGAGCAGTTCTTC. It encodes CASNLAGPGDTEQFF. Complete variable domain (other parts from reference TRBV5-1 and TRBJ2-1): KAGVTQTPRYLIKTRGQQVTLSCSPISGHRSVSWYQQTPGQGLQFLFEYFSETQRNKGNFPGRFSGRQFSNSRSEMNVSTLELGDSALYLCASNLAGPGDTEQFFGPGTRLTVL.

The gene calls are TRBV28 and TRBJ1-4; no clear D gene. The length of the CDR3 is 14 residues. The V gene's germline CDR1 is MDHEN and CDR2 SYDVKM. The germline V and J ends were trimmed by 6 bases and 8 bases, with 16 bases remaining between them. In DNA, the CDR3 is TGTGCCAGCAGCACGAAGGGAACGAGGGAAAAACTGTTTTTT. It specifies CASSTKGTREKLFF.

The sample holds a few counts of this clonotype. The rearrangement joins TRBV20-1 to TRBJ2-7; TRBD2 is a possible D gene (5 bases). Germline V lookup: CDR1 DFQATT, CDR2 SNEGSKA (reference sequence). The CDR3 length is 13 residues. With 3 bases removed from V and 2 bases from J, the gap between germline ends came to 11 bases. Here the CDR3 DNA reads TGCAGTGCTAGGGAGCGGCGAACCTACGAGCAGTACTTC. It translates to CSARERRTYEQYF.